A single sample is the source of the 8 T cell receptor beta chains below, sequenced in a study of OX40 agonist ivuxolimab in advanced cancers. Clones were read by immunoSEQ multiplex PCR, and TCRdb kept only the in-frame ones, dropping some. Of around 70,000 clones listed, around four fifths are singletons. Sequencing used CD4+ or CD8+ T cells sorted from blood, obtained in a trial of the OX40 agonist ivuxolimab. Source of these receptors: an adult with an advanced solid tumor such as melanoma, head and neck, liver or kidney cancer.

This chain connects TRBV5-1 to TRBJ2-2; D uncertain. The germline V gene encodes CDR1 SGHRS and CDR2 YFSETQ. The CDR3 spans 14 residues. V was shortened by 1 base and J by 4 bases, with 8 bases between the two germline ends. The CDR3 loop is CASSLYGPTGELFF. Written as DNA, the CDR3 is TGCGCCAGCAGCTTGTACGGTCCCACCGGGGAGCTGTTTTTT.

This clone appeared once. J is TRBJ1-4 and V is TRBV7-9; D is possibly TRBD1 (6 bases). In germline, CDR1 is SEHNR, CDR2 FQNEAQ (reference sequence). This CDR3 has 15 residues. V was shortened by 1 base and J by 4 bases, with 10 bases between the two germline ends. The CDR3 loop reads CASSLGGRGNEKLFF. The CDR3 region has the DNA TGTGCCAGCAGCTTAGGCGGCAGGGGTAATGAAAAACTGTTTTTT.

The chain joins TRBV7-8 to TRBJ1-1, with 7 positions matching TRBD1. Per the germline V gene, CDR1 is SGHVS and CDR2 is FQNEAQ. The CDR3 spans 15 residues. The V gene end was trimmed by 5 bases and the J gene end by 0 bases; junction bases not matched to a gene: 6. In DNA form, the CDR3 reads TGTGCCAGCAGCCATCGGACAGGCCTGAACACTGAAGCTTTCTTT. Translated: CASSHRTGLNTEAFF.

This chain uses TRBV7-2 with TRBJ1-2; no definite D call. Germline assignment: CDR1 SGHTA and CDR2 FQGNSA. Trimming cost V 1 base and J 6 bases, with 6 bases left between them. The CDR3 runs 12 residues. The CDR3 DNA follows: TGTGCCAGCAGCTTAGACGGGCATGGCTACACCTTC. Amino acids: CASSLDGHGYTF.

The chain couples TRBV7-8 to TRBJ2-4, with 7 bases fitting TRBD1. V trimming: 2 bases; J trimming: 6 bases; junction bases outside the gene matches: 4. CDR3 length: 14 residues. Germline loops: CDR1 SGHVS, CDR2 FQNEAQ. DNA of the CDR3: TGTGCCAGCAGCTTAATTACAGGGGTAAACATTCAGTACTTC. This encodes CASSLITGVNIQYF.

CDR3 DNA: TGTGCCAGTAGTATGGGTACAGGTCACCGCTATGGCTACACCTTC. Its translation: CASSMGTGHRYGYTF. The rearrangement uses TRBV19 and TRBJ1-2; tentative D call: TRBD1 (5 bases). Germline values: CDR1 LNHDA, CDR2 SQIVND (reference sequence). The V and J ends lost 3 bases and 4 bases respectively, with 15 bases between them. This CDR3 comprises 15 residues.

This chain uses TRBV10-2 with TRBJ2-1; D not resolved. The CDR3 length is 13 residues. The V gene's germline CDR1 is WSHSY and CDR2 SAAADI. Trimming shortened V by 3 bases and J by 0 bases, and 3 bases separated the two germline ends. The CDR3 region is CASSDTSYNEQFF. The CDR3 DNA sequence: TGCGCCAGCAGTGATACCTCCTACAATGAGCAGTTCTTC.

This rearrangement joins TRBV7-9 to TRBJ1-1; D not resolved. Germline V gene sequence: CDR1 SEHNR, CDR2 FQNEAQ (reference sequence). The CDR3 covers 13 residues. V was trimmed by 3 bases and J by 3 bases, leaving 8 bases between them. CDR3 in amino acids: CASSFSQDTEAFF. The CDR3 DNA sequence: TGTGCCAGCAGCTTTTCTCAGGACACTGAAGCTTTCTTT.